This is a list of T cell receptor beta chains from one sample in a study of T cells in lung cancer brain metastases. Assay: immunoSEQ multiplex PCR; the TCRdb copy retains only in-frame clones and omits some. The table records about 4,900 clones, 84% of them present only once. The sequencing input was tumor tissue from the primary lung tumor. These receptors were collected from a woman between 45 and 65 years old with non-small cell lung cancer. CDR3s include the opening cysteine and the closing phenylalanine or tryptophan. Each record gives: J gene, V gene, clone size, D gene, CDR3 DNA, CDR3 protein. D genes are given only for firm matches. Expanded clones are given a class, and other clones once, few, many or no size at all.

J gene: TRBJ2-2; V gene: TRBV25-1; clone size: .; D gene: TRBD1; CDR3 DNA: TGTGCCAGCAGTGAATTTAGAGGGGGCGACACCGGGGAGCTGTTTTTT; CDR3 protein: CASSEFRGGDTGELFF
J gene: TRBJ2-3; V gene: TRBV6-4; clone size: .; D gene: TRBD1; CDR3 DNA: TGTGCCAGCAGTGAGGGGGACAGGGAGTCAGATACGCAGTATTTT; CDR3 protein: CASSEGDRESDTQYF
J gene: TRBJ2-3; V gene: TRBV6-1; clone size: .; D gene: .; CDR3 DNA: TGTGCCAGCAAGTCCGGGGGTGAGTCAGATACGCAGTATTTT; CDR3 protein: CASKSGGESDTQYF
J gene: TRBJ1-1; V gene: TRBV30; clone size: .; D gene: .; CDR3 DNA: TGTGCCTGGAGTGTATATTGGTCAGGGAACACTGAAGCTTTCTTT; CDR3 protein: CAWSVYWSGNTEAFF
J gene: TRBJ1-2; V gene: TRBV4-2; clone size: .; D gene: .; CDR3 DNA: TGTGCCAGCAGCCAAGGGCCGGCCCCAGGGGCAAATGGCTACACCTTC; CDR3 protein: CASSQGPAPGANGYTF
J gene: TRBJ2-3; V gene: TRBV2; clone size: .; D gene: TRBD2; CDR3 DNA: TGTGCCAGCAGTAAGAGCGGGAAGGAGGGAGATACGCAGTATTTT; CDR3 protein: CASSKSGKEGDTQYF
J gene: TRBJ2-2; V gene: TRBV15; clone size: few; D gene: .; CDR3 DNA: TGTGCCACCAGCAGAGATCACAGGGGGGAGCTGTTTTTT; CDR3 protein: CATSRDHRGELFF
J gene: TRBJ1-1; V gene: TRBV5-8; clone size: .; D gene: .; CDR3 DNA: TGTGCCAGCAAACACGGGAGACGTCTCACTGAAGCTTTCTTT; CDR3 protein: CASKHGRRLTEAFF
J gene: TRBJ2-4; V gene: TRBV11-2; clone size: .; D gene: TRBD1; CDR3 DNA: TGTGCCAGCAGCCTGACAGGGTTCATTCAGTACTTC; CDR3 protein: CASSLTGFIQYF
J gene: TRBJ2-1; V gene: TRBV10-1; clone size: .; D gene: TRBD2; CDR3 DNA: TGCGCCAGCAGCCCGGGACTAGCGGGGGGCAACAATGAGCAGTTCTTC; CDR3 protein: CASSPGLAGGNNEQFF
J gene: TRBJ2-3; V gene: TRBV4-1; clone size: once; D gene: TRBD2; CDR3 DNA: TGCGCCAGCAGCCCACTCGGACTAGCGGGGGGTTTTTGGCAGTATTTT; CDR3 protein: CASSPLGLAGGFWQYF
J gene: TRBJ2-7; V gene: TRBV10-3; clone size: .; D gene: TRBD1; CDR3 DNA: TGTGCCATCAGCGACAGGGCTGAAGGGCAGTACTTC; CDR3 protein: CAISDRAEGQYF
J gene: TRBJ2-4; V gene: TRBV2; clone size: .; D gene: .; CDR3 DNA: TGTGCCGACCCCGCCCCAGGGGAAATTTACTTC; CDR3 protein: CADPAPGEIYF
J gene: TRBJ1-1; V gene: TRBV5-6; clone size: .; D gene: .; CDR3 DNA: TGTGCCAGCAGCTTGACGCAGGGTGAAGCTTTCTTT; CDR3 protein: CASSLTQGEAFF
J gene: TRBJ2-2; V gene: TRBV9; clone size: .; D gene: TRBD2; CDR3 DNA: TGTGCCAGCAGCGCGGGACTAGCGGGGCCGTCAAACACCGGGGAGCTGTTTTTT; CDR3 protein: CASSAGLAGPSNTGELFF
J gene: TRBJ2-3; V gene: TRBV2; clone size: .; D gene: .; CDR3 DNA: TGTGCCAGCAGTACAACTACAGATACGCAGTATTTT; CDR3 protein: CASSTTTDTQYF
J gene: TRBJ1-4; V gene: TRBV7-9; clone size: .; D gene: TRBD1; CDR3 DNA: TGTGCCAGCAGCAAACAGGGGGAAAAACTATTTTTT; CDR3 protein: CASSKQGEKLFF
J gene: TRBJ2-1; V gene: TRBV7-9; clone size: few; D gene: TRBD2; CDR3 DNA: TGTGCCAGCAGCTCGGGACTAGCGGAGATCTACAATGAGCAGTTCTTC; CDR3 protein: CASSSGLAEIYNEQFF
J gene: TRBJ2-2; V gene: TRBV30; clone size: .; D gene: .; CDR3 DNA: TGTGCCTGGAAGAAAAACTTCGCGAACACCGGGGAGCTGTTTTTT; CDR3 protein: CAWKKNFANTGELFF
J gene: TRBJ1-2; V gene: TRBV5-4; clone size: .; D gene: .; CDR3 DNA: TGTGCCAGCAGCTTGGTGCAGGGAGGCGGCTACACCTTC; CDR3 protein: CASSLVQGGGYTF
J gene: TRBJ2-1; V gene: TRBV10-3; clone size: .; D gene: .; CDR3 DNA: TGTGCCTCCTCACTGGGACACCTCAATGAGCAGTTCTTC; CDR3 protein: CASSLGHLNEQFF
J gene: TRBJ2-7; V gene: TRBV6-4; clone size: .; D gene: TRBD2; CDR3 DNA: TGTGCCAGCAGTCCCGGAACTAGCGTGAGTGTCGGCGAGCAGTACTTC; CDR3 protein: CASSPGTSVSVGEQYF
J gene: TRBJ1-2; V gene: TRBV15; clone size: .; D gene: .; CDR3 DNA: TGTGCCACCAGCAGACATCAGGGTAAGGGTGGCTACACCTTC; CDR3 protein: CATSRHQGKGGYTF
J gene: TRBJ1-1; V gene: TRBV11-3; clone size: .; D gene: .; CDR3 DNA: TGTGCCAGCAGCTACCCTGAGGGTCGAGCCATGAACACTGAAGCTTTCTTT; CDR3 protein: CASSYPEGRAMNTEAFF
J gene: TRBJ1-4; V gene: TRBV7-2; clone size: .; D gene: .; CDR3 DNA: TGTGCCAGCAGCCTAGGAGGCGGTGAAAAACTGTTTTTT; CDR3 protein: CASSLGGGEKLFF
J gene: TRBJ1-3; V gene: TRBV14; clone size: .; D gene: TRBD1; CDR3 DNA: TGTGCCAGCAGCCGCACCGGGACAGGGGGAAACACCATATATTTT; CDR3 protein: CASSRTGTGGNTIYF
J gene: TRBJ2-1; V gene: TRBV15; clone size: .; D gene: .; CDR3 DNA: TGTGCCACCAGCAGAGATGGGGGTAACAATGAGCAGTTCTTC; CDR3 protein: CATSRDGGNNEQFF
J gene: TRBJ1-1; V gene: TRBV5-1; clone size: .; D gene: TRBD1; CDR3 DNA: TGCGCCAGCAGCAGATTGACAGGGGCGGCGAACACTGAAGCTTTCTTT; CDR3 protein: CASSRLTGAANTEAFF
J gene: TRBJ2-1; V gene: TRBV5-4; clone size: few; D gene: .; CDR3 DNA: TGTGCCAGCAGTTCCCTAGCAGCATACAATGAGCAGTTCTTC; CDR3 protein: CASSSLAAYNEQFF
J gene: TRBJ2-2; V gene: TRBV6-4; clone size: .; D gene: .; CDR3 DNA: TGTGCCAGCAGCTCAGGGGCCACCGGGGAGCTGTTTTTT; CDR3 protein: CASSSGATGELFF
J gene: TRBJ2-3; V gene: TRBV7-2; clone size: .; D gene: TRBD2; CDR3 DNA: TGTGCCAGCAGCTTAGATTCTCTAGCGGGGGATACGCAGTATTTT; CDR3 protein: CASSLDSLAGDTQYF
J gene: TRBJ1-4; V gene: TRBV7-8; clone size: .; D gene: TRBD1; CDR3 DNA: TGTGCCAGCAGCTCTTTTGCGGGACAGGGTGGAGAAAAACTGTTTTTT; CDR3 protein: CASSSFAGQGGEKLFF
J gene: TRBJ2-3; V gene: TRBV5-1; clone size: .; D gene: .; CDR3 DNA: TGCGCCAGCAGCATTACCCCGGATACGCAGTATTTT; CDR3 protein: CASSITPDTQYF
J gene: TRBJ2-2; V gene: TRBV5-4; clone size: once; D gene: .; CDR3 DNA: TGTGCCAGCAGCCCCCGGGCGGGGATGAACACCGGGGAGCTGTTTTTT; CDR3 protein: CASSPRAGMNTGELFF
J gene: TRBJ1-5; V gene: TRBV18; clone size: once; D gene: .; CDR3 DNA: TGTGCCAGCTCTCCCGGGGGGGTACAGCCCCAGCATTTT; CDR3 protein: CASSPGGVQPQHF
J gene: TRBJ2-7; V gene: TRBV7-6; clone size: .; D gene: TRBD2; CDR3 DNA: TGTGCCAGCAGCCGAACTAGCGGAAGCTCCTACGAGCAGTACTTC; CDR3 protein: CASSRTSGSSYEQYF
J gene: TRBJ2-3; V gene: TRBV6-4; clone size: .; D gene: TRBD2; CDR3 DNA: TGTGCCAGCAGTGAGCGGGGGGGCACAGATACGCAGTATTTT; CDR3 protein: CASSERGGTDTQYF
J gene: TRBJ2-1; V gene: TRBV30; clone size: .; D gene: .; CDR3 DNA: TGTGCCTGGAGAGCCAGGGGGGGGTACAATGAGCAGTTCTTC; CDR3 protein: CAWRARGGYNEQFF
J gene: TRBJ2-1; V gene: TRBV27; clone size: .; D gene: TRBD2; CDR3 DNA: TGTGCCAGCAGTGCAAGACTAGCGGGAGGGCCAAGGGTTAACAATGAGCAGTTCTTC; CDR3 protein: CASSARLAGGPRVNNEQFF
J gene: TRBJ2-1; V gene: TRBV5-4; clone size: .; D gene: TRBD1; CDR3 DNA: TGTGCCAGCAGCCCTGGGACAGGAACTTACAGTGAGCAGTTCTTC; CDR3 protein: CASSPGTGTYSEQFF
J gene: TRBJ2-7; V gene: TRBV10-3; clone size: .; D gene: .; CDR3 DNA: TGTGCCACCCGGACAGCTACAAACTACGAGCAGTACTTC; CDR3 protein: CATRTATNYEQYF
J gene: TRBJ1-4; V gene: TRBV6-4; clone size: .; D gene: TRBD1; CDR3 DNA: TGTGCCAGCAGGGACAGGGATGAAAAACTGTTTTTT; CDR3 protein: CASRDRDEKLFF
J gene: TRBJ2-7; V gene: TRBV7-9; clone size: .; D gene: TRBD2; CDR3 DNA: TGTGCCAGCAGCCAAGCGGCAGGGAGGGACGAGCAGTACTTC; CDR3 protein: CASSQAAGRDEQYF
J gene: TRBJ2-7; V gene: TRBV18; clone size: .; D gene: TRBD1; CDR3 DNA: TGTGCCAGCTCACCGGGACAGGGGGCAACGAGACTCTCCTACGAGCAGTACTTC; CDR3 protein: CASSPGQGATRLSYEQYF
J gene: TRBJ1-3; V gene: TRBV6-1; clone size: .; D gene: TRBD1; CDR3 DNA: TGTGCCAGCAGTGACCGACAAAATCTCGGACAGGGTCAAAACACCATATATTTT; CDR3 protein: CASSDRQNLGQGQNTIYF
J gene: TRBJ2-7; V gene: TRBV10-2; clone size: few; D gene: TRBD2; CDR3 DNA: TGCGCCAGCAGGGACGGGACTAGCGGTCCCTCCTACGAGCAGTACTTC; CDR3 protein: CASRDGTSGPSYEQYF